Presented here are 4 T cell receptor beta chains from one specimen sequenced in a study of OX40 agonist ivuxolimab in advanced cancers. TCRdb keeps only in-frame clones here, not all; method: immunoSEQ multiplex PCR. The profile shows 45,000 to 75,000 clones, over 75% of them singletons. This specimen consisted of CD4+ or CD8+ T cells sorted from blood, obtained in a trial of the OX40 agonist ivuxolimab. These receptors were taken from an adult with an advanced solid tumor such as melanoma, head and neck, liver or kidney cancer.

V and J are TRBV6-5 and TRBJ2-7; possible D gene TRBD1, 6 bases. V lost 4 bases and J lost 0, with 13 bases in between. The CDR3 totals 15 residues. The V gene's germline CDR1 is MNHEY and CDR2 SVGAGI. DNA for the CDR3: TGTGCCAGCAGTTTGACCGGGACACTCTCCTACGAGCAGTACTTC. As protein: CASSLTGTLSYEQYF.

V usage is TRBV11-2 and J usage is TRBJ1-6, with 7 bases aligning to TRBD1. V lost 0 bases, J lost 9 bases, and 8 bases stayed unmatched. This CDR3 comprises 16 residues. Germline values: CDR1 SGHAT, CDR2 FQNNGV. DNA of the CDR3: TGTGCCAGCAGCTTAGATCAGGGGGGGCGCGGTTCACCCCTCCACTTT. This codes for CASSLDQGGRGSPLHF.

The chain carries TRBV6-1 and TRBJ2-1; tentative D call: TRBD2 (5 bases). The germline V and J ends were trimmed by 11 bases and 6 bases, with 14 bases remaining between them. The CDR3 totals 12 residues. Per germline, CDR1 MNHNS and CDR2 SASEGT. The CDR3 region is CAVRLGANEQFF. CDR3 nucleotide sequence: TGTGCCGTTCGCCTGGGAGCCAATGAGCAGTTCTTC.

This sequence joins TRBV7-2 and TRBJ2-2; 7 bases are shared with TRBD1. Germline CDR1 is SGHTA and CDR2 is FQGNSA. The CDR3 runs to 16 residues. V was pared by 2 bases and J by 6 bases, with 9 bases of the junction left unmatched. CDR3 DNA: TGTGCCAGCAGCTTATCGTTGACAGGGAGTTCCGGGGAGCTGTTTTTT. Translated: CASSLSLTGSSGELFF.